These T cell receptor beta chains were read from a single sample in a study of blood T cell repertoires in COVID-19. Using immunoSEQ multiplex PCR, the repertoire was profiled, and TCRdb retains in-frame clones only, with some absent. The sample carries under 450,000 clones, over 75% recorded once. The specimen sequenced was peripheral blood. Receptors originate from a woman between 40 and 50 years old with COVID-19, enrolled during active disease. Both conserved end residues are part of each CDR3. The D gene is left open where the match is weak. Not all rows give a size; the values are once, few, many and, for expanded clones, a class.

>.|TRBJ1-2|TRBV7-8|.|14
CASSGQGGSYGYTF
TGTGCCAGCTCAGGTCAGGGAGGAAGCTATGGCTACACCTTC
>.|TRBJ2-3|TRBV4-2|TRBD2|14
CASGAGGGTDTQYF
TGTGCCAGCGGTGCGGGGGGGGGCACAGATACGCAGTATTTT
>.|TRBJ2-1|TRBV28|.|20
CASSVTPVWAVASSYNEQFF
TGTGCCAGCAGTGTAACCCCTGTCTGGGCAGTCGCAAGCTCCTACAATGAGCAGTTCTTC
>.|TRBJ2-4|TRBV19|TRBD1|15
CASSIQKGQGHIQYF
TGTGCCAGTAGTATTCAAAAGGGACAGGGTCACATTCAGTACTTC
>few|TRBJ1-5|TRBV6-2/TRBV6-3|TRBD1|15
CASSYTGGGRQPQHF
TGTGCCAGCAGTTATACAGGGGGCGGGAGACAGCCCCAGCATTTT
>.|TRBJ1-4|TRBV6-1|TRBD1|16
CASSEARGQGAEKLFF
TGTGCCAGCAGTGAAGCGCGGGGACAGGGGGCTGAAAAACTGTTTTTT
>.|TRBJ1-6|TRBV18|.|13
CASSPPQGPPLHF
TGTGCCAGCTCACCACCGCAGGGGCCACCCCTCCACTTT
>.|TRBJ2-2|TRBV9|TRBD1|16
CASRLGQGSITGELFF
TGTGCCAGCAGACTCGGACAGGGGTCGATCACCGGGGAGCTGTTTTTT
>.|TRBJ2-5|TRBV28|TRBD1|15
CASSSVQGAKETQYF
TGTGCCAGCAGTTCCGTACAGGGGGCAAAAGAGACCCAGTACTTC
>.|TRBJ1-2|TRBV30|TRBD1|14
CAWSPGQGKHGYTF
TGTGCCTGGAGTCCCGGACAGGGGAAGCATGGCTACACCTTC
>.|TRBJ2-1|TRBV4-3|TRBD1|15
CASSWTGGDYNEQFF
TGCGCCAGCAGCTGGACAGGGGGGGACTACAATGAGCAGTTCTTC
>once|TRBJ1-5|TRBV2|TRBD1|14
CASSPGQGEQPQHF
TGTGCCAGCAGTCCGGGACAGGGGGAACAGCCCCAGCATTTT
>.|TRBJ2-7|TRBV28|.|15
CASSLTGGGSYEQYF
TGTGCCAGCAGCTTAACAGGGGGGGGCTCCTACGAGCAGTACTTC
>.|TRBJ2-2|TRBV12-3/TRBV12-4|.|13
CASSVTVIGELFF
TGTGCCAGCAGTGTGACAGTGATCGGGGAGCTGTTTTTT
>.|TRBJ1-6|TRBV27|.|14
CASNPSGGFSPLHF
TGTGCCAGCAACCCAAGTGGTGGCTTCTCACCCCTCCACTTT
>.|TRBJ2-1|TRBV11-3|TRBD1|14
CASSGQGDYNEQFF
TGTGCCAGCAGCGGGCAGGGGGATTACAATGAGCAGTTCTTC
>.|TRBJ1-1|TRBV7-8|TRBD1|15
CASSARQGRNTEAFF
TGTGCCAGCAGCGCGAGACAGGGGAGAAACACTGAAGCTTTCTTT
>.|TRBJ2-3|TRBV7-2|.|16
CASSPDASGLADTQYF
TGTGCCAGCAGCCCAGATGCGTCGGGTTTGGCAGATACGCAGTATTTT
>.|TRBJ2-7|TRBV24-1|.|13
CATSEGHSYEQYF
TGTGCCACCAGCGAGGGTCATTCCTACGAGCAGTACTTC
>.|TRBJ1-1|TRBV7-2|.|16
CASSLAIGGINTEAFF
TGTGCCAGCAGCTTAGCGATTGGCGGCATAAACACTGAAGCTTTCTTT
>.|TRBJ1-1|TRBV6-6|TRBD1|14
CASSWGQKNTEAFF
TGTGCCAGCAGTTGGGGACAGAAGAACACTGAAGCTTTCTTT
>few|TRBJ2-3|TRBV4-3|TRBD1|18
CASSQDTAGQGLTDTQYF
TGCGCCAGCAGCCAAGATACCGCAGGACAGGGTCTCACAGATACGCAGTATTTT
>.|TRBJ1-4|TRBV6-5|.|14
CASSQDTFLGKLFF
TGTGCCAGCAGTCAGGACACGTTTCTAGGGAAACTGTTTTTT
>.|TRBJ2-7|TRBV11-2|.|15
CASNLRSPGDHEQYF
TGTGCCAGCAACCTGAGGAGCCCAGGGGATCACGAGCAGTACTTC
>.|TRBJ2-1|TRBV7-9|TRBD1|15
CASSWDRVPYNEQFF
TGTGCCAGCAGTTGGGACAGGGTCCCCTACAATGAGCAGTTCTTC
>.|TRBJ1-1|TRBV6-6|.|14
CASSYWTKNTEAFF
TGTGCCAGCAGTTACTGGACAAAGAACACTGAAGCTTTCTTT
>.|TRBJ1-5|TRBV6-5|TRBD1|16
CASSYSRTGSNQPQHF
TGTGCCAGCAGTTACTCCCGGACAGGTAGCAATCAGCCCCAGCATTTT
>.|TRBJ1-2|TRBV5-1|TRBD1|18
CASSFDRVTPTANYGYTF
TGCGCCAGCAGCTTTGACAGGGTGACTCCCACAGCTAACTATGGCTACACCTTC
>.|TRBJ2-1|TRBV24-1|.|15
CATSESGKFYNEQFF
TGTGCCACCAGCGAAAGCGGAAAATTCTACAATGAGCAGTTCTTC